This T cell receptor (beta chain) stems from a study of shared T cell receptors in the human thymus. Produced via immunoSEQ multiplex PCR; TCRdb's table is partial and in-frame only. The data hold about 660,000 clones, with 70% to 90% observed a single time. The sample was also reused in another study, on human thymus T cells. That work adds: Serving as donors were healthy Finnish infants, each of whom was having open corrective surgery for congenital heart defects. Resected material from corrective heart surgery provided the thymus tissue analysed. Biased V and J segment usage appeared in thymus and peripheral blood. Unrelated individuals had highly overlapping thymic repertoires, as reported in related research.

This receptor was obtained from a boy in the first two years of life with a congenital heart defect. The sample was thymocytes.

Written as DNA, the CDR3 is TGTGCCAGCAGCTATAGGGATCTAGCGGGAGCCACGCGGAGTGAGCAGTTCTTC. It encodes CASSYRDLAGATRSEQFF. The chain links TRBV11-1 to TRBJ2-1, with TRBD2 identical over 10 bases. Germline V gene lookup returns CDR1 SGHAT and CDR2 FQDESV (reference sequence). Unmatched junction bases numbered 18, after V lost 4 bases and J lost 9 bases. The CDR3 is 18 amino acids. Using reference TRBV11-1 and TRBJ2-1 for the parts outside the CDR3, the full variable domain is EAEVAQSPRYKITEKSQAVAFWCDPISGHATLYWYRQILGQGPELLVQFQDESVVDDSQLPKDRFSAERLKGVDSTLKIQPAELGDSAMYLCASSYRDLAGATRSEQFFGPGTRLTVL.